The T cell receptor beta chain under discussion was sequenced for a study of human T cells and chemical hapten exposure. TCRdb reprocessed the RACE reads via MiXCR and lists one record per CDR3 protein. The table includes about 120,000 distinct CDR3 sequences, roughly 13% detected once. The time point: patch test 1, 2 weeks after DPC sensitization. As for treatment: therapeutic diphenylcyclopropenone sensitization with weekly scalp DPC. Germline V gene data show CDR1 as ENHRY and CDR2 as SYGVKD. The CDR3 totals 16 residues. The germline V and J ends were trimmed by 2 bases and 0 bases, with 11 bases remaining between them.

The material sequenced was whole blood, taken in connection with sensitization to the hapten diphenylcyclopropenone (DPC). This receptor was obtained from a young man with alopecia areata. Some clones in this sample may be carry-over from other donors' samples. The rearrangement uses TRBV10-3 and TRBJ2-1, with a possible D match to TRBD2 (5 bases). The CDR3 coding sequence is TGTGCCATCAGTGAGCGCGGGCCTAGCTCCTACAATGAGCAGTTCTTC. It yields the protein CAISERGPSSYNEQFF.